This TCR beta chain emerged from a study of T cell repertoires in cytomegalovirus infection. Turning to the study itself: Public TCR beta signatures marked donors with CMV infection and the matching HLA.

This clonotype turned up a few times. Antigen specificity is unknown. V lost 4 bases to trimming and J lost 6 bases, with 14 bases between them. CDR3 length: 13 residues. CDR1 is SGHNT, CDR2 YYREEE, per germline (reference sequence). TCRdb ran MiXCR on the reads and lists one entry per CDR3 protein. The table has roughly 640,000 distinct CDR3 sequences, roughly a quarter seen once; the top ten hold less than 9.5%. General study points: Clonotypes of TCR beta that were HLA-C-restricted and CMV-specific dominated the ex vivo response. There were carriers of CMV plus the relevant HLA, and cumulative public TCR beta family frequency identified them.

This chain joins TRBV5-4 and TRBJ2-7; D uncertain. This sequence originates from a human donor in good health (CMV status not recorded). Some clones in this sample may be carry-over from other donors' samples. Sequencing input: CD8+ T cells from PBMCs. Here the CDR3 DNA reads TGTGCCAGCAGCACCCTTGACGGTTCCGAGCAGTACTTC. Translated, it gives CASSTLDGSEQYF.